This TCR beta chain was profiled in a study of memory CD4+ T cells and cytomegalovirus serostatus. Study context: Healthy Belgian adult donors included roughly nine CMV-positive and some 24 CMV-negative people. Study-level results: Repertoires predicted CMV serostatus with median bootstrapped AUC of about 0.95.

The sort gate was single viable CD3+CD4+CD8-CD45RO+ cells for memory CD4+ T cells. Per the original data handling: Out-of-frame sequences were removed, leaving 2,204,828 distinct TCRbeta sequences. Generated by immunoSEQ multiplex PCR, the TCRdb table keeps only in-frame clones and is missing some. V and J calls and clone size are copied from that table; D and trimming were computed from the DNA. This table has some 25,000 clones, around three quarters appearing once. This clone was detected once. Its specificity is unknown. The V gene lost 4 bases and the J gene lost 5 bases, with 8 bases spanning the gap. The CDR3 extends over 12 amino acids. CDR1 and CDR2 (germline): MNHEY, SVGAGI.

The sequencing input was memory CD4+ T cells from blood. The TCR sequence derives from an adult in good health and CMV-seronegative. V is TRBV6-5 and J is TRBJ1-1; the D is unclear. The CDR3 spells CASSSLGTEAFF. For the CDR3, the DNA is TGTGCCAGCAGTTCGTTGGGGACTGAAGCTTTCTTT.